This T cell receptor beta chain was sequenced in a study of vaccination and CD4 T cells after COVID-19. The Oncomine TCR Beta short-read assay sequenced DNA from cultured CD4+ T cells. Investigators isolated genomic DNA from cultured CD4+ T cells. One entry per CDR3 protein, called by TCRdb with MiXCR from the PCR reads. The data hold fewer than 15,000 distinct CDR3 sequences, with 44% observed a single time. Study-wide results and caveats: Median reactive clonotypes, those recognizing SARS-CoV-2, rose from roughly 19 to 38, not significantly.

This CDR3 comprises 15 residues. V gave up 0 bases and J gave up 10 bases; unmatched junction bases: 9. The V gene's germline CDR1 is MNHEY and CDR2 SVGAGI. Concerning this clonotype itself: The antigen remains unidentified.

Specified treatment: roughly 10-day PBMC culture with coronavirus spike peptide pools or control peptides (ViraFEST assay). The V call is TRBV6-5, the J call TRBJ2-1; 7 positions match TRBD2. What was sequenced was CD4+ T cells from blood, cultured in vitro. The clonotype was recovered from a human donor who had recovered from COVID-19. Here the CDR3 DNA reads TGTGCCAGCAGTTACTCACTAGCGCTCCGTTCGGAGCAGTTCTTC. It translates to CASSYSLALRSEQFF.